The 2 T cell receptor beta chains below come from one sample, sequenced in a study of T cell responses to AZD1222 COVID-19 vaccine. Produced via immunoSEQ multiplex PCR; TCRdb's table is partial and in-frame only. Of 90,000 to 120,000 clones listed, about 86% are singletons. Specimen: peripheral blood, collected on day 0 of AZD1222 vaccination. The receptors were gathered from an adult in good health.

The chain links TRBV6-2 or TRBV6-3 to TRBJ2-6; D is possibly TRBD1 (6 bases). V was cut by 1 base and J by 1 base, with 17 bases left in between. The CDR3 is 19 residues long. The germline V gene has CDR1 MNHEY and CDR2 SVGEGT. CDR3 bases: TGTGCCAGCAGTTACTACTCCCAGGGGCACCTTTCTGGGGCCAACGTCCTGACTTTC. Protein: CASSYYSQGHLSGANVLTF.

This clone was found a few times. The chain uses TRBV6-5 and TRBJ1-5; D remains ambiguous. V lost 6 bases and J 5 bases, leaving 8 bases between the germline ends. Looked up from germline, CDR1 is MNHEY and CDR2 is SVGAGI. The CDR3 totals 12 residues. This CDR3 reads CASRNNYQPQHF. CDR3 DNA sequence: TGTGCCAGCAGGAACAATTATCAGCCCCAGCATTTT.